This T cell receptor beta chain was recorded in a study of CD8+ T cells in alopecia areata. Study information: Once tofacitinib had been taken for 6 to 18 months, 6 months off drug followed.

The sample's treatment: oral pan-JAK inhibitor, 5-10 mg twice daily. Patients with alopecia areata provided lesional scalp punch biopsies as well as peripheral blood. Broader study findings: In blood and scalp, many expanded lesional clones persisted during tofacitinib.

The germline V gene has CDR1 SGHTA and CDR2 FQGNSA. This CDR3 is built from 14 residues. V was shortened by 2 bases and J by 2 bases, with 8 bases between the two germline ends. The sequencing template was cDNA reverse transcribed from extracted RNA. TCRdb's copy holds only in-frame clones and misses some; the assay was immunoSEQ multiplex PCR. The table records over 150,000 clones, 60% of them present only once. Details on this clone: Its target is unknown.

This sample comprised CD4+ T cells sorted from blood, obtained at week 24, from a patient treated with tofacitinib. The J gene is TRBJ2-3, the V gene TRBV7-2; no clear D. The sequence was obtained from a human donor with alopecia areata. The CDR3 reads CASSLPGATDTQYF. In DNA form, the CDR3 reads TGTGCCAGCAGCTTACCCGGAGCCACAGATACGCAGTATTTT.